This T cell receptor beta chain was sequenced during a study of early T cells in non-severe SARS-CoV-2 infection. The overall study: From unsorted whole blood, bulk RNA was sequenced, and the chains remained unpaired. Study-level findings and limits: Anti-spike CD8 specificities were favored by VDJdb matching, whose results missed private and CD4 specificities.

Researchers attached unique molecular identifiers to individual cDNA molecules. TCRdb redid the calling of the 5' RACE reads with MiXCR, one entry per CDR3 protein. The sample consists of fewer than 25,000 distinct CDR3 sequences, more than 4.5% of them appearing once. Germline CDR1 and CDR2: MDHEN and SYDVKM. The CDR3 contains 14 residues. V was pared by 8 bases and J by 6 bases, with 19 bases between. This clonotype appeared many times. The antigen is not known. The sequence was obtained from an adult who was a healthcare worker with PCR-confirmed SARS-CoV-2 infection or an uninfected control (not recorded which). The sequencing input was whole blood. The rearrangement joins TRBV28 to TRBJ1-1; the D gene is possibly TRBD1 (6 bases). CDR3 sequence: CASEGGPAGAEAFF. In DNA, the CDR3 is TGTGCCAGCGAGGGGGGCCCGGCGGGCGCTGAAGCTTTCTTT. The variable domain in full, completed from reference TRBV28 and TRBJ1-1, reads DVKVTQSSRYLVKRTGEKVFLECVQDMDHENMFWYRQDPGLGLRLIYFSYDVKMKEKGDIPEGYSVSREKKERFSLILESASTNQTSMYLCASEGGPAGAEAFFGQGTRLTVV.